This record concerns one T cell receptor (beta chain) sequence. These data come from a study of PD-1 blockade in classical Hodgkin lymphoma. Losses at the gene ends were 5 bases for V and 1 base for J; bases not matched to a gene: 16. Germline CDR1 is PRHDT and CDR2 is FYEKMQ (reference sequence). The CDR3 covers 20 residues. The patients all showed relapse after autologous stem cell transplantation, while their brentuximab vedotin exposure varied. Libraries were prepared by immunoSEQ multiplex PCR; TCRdb keeps only in-frame clonotypes and omits some of them. The repertoire holds over 15,000 clones, with more than 75% as singletons.

The sequence was obtained from a human donor with classical Hodgkin lymphoma. Material: peripheral blood mononuclear cells (PBMCs), obtained before the second cycle of nivolumab. The chain joins TRBV13 to TRBJ2-2; 10 bases agree with TRBD2. This chain's CDR3 is CASSQHTYSPSGRNTGELFF. The CDR3 DNA reads as TGTGCCAGCAGCCAACACACTTATAGTCCTAGCGGGAGGAACACCGGGGAGCTGTTTTTT.